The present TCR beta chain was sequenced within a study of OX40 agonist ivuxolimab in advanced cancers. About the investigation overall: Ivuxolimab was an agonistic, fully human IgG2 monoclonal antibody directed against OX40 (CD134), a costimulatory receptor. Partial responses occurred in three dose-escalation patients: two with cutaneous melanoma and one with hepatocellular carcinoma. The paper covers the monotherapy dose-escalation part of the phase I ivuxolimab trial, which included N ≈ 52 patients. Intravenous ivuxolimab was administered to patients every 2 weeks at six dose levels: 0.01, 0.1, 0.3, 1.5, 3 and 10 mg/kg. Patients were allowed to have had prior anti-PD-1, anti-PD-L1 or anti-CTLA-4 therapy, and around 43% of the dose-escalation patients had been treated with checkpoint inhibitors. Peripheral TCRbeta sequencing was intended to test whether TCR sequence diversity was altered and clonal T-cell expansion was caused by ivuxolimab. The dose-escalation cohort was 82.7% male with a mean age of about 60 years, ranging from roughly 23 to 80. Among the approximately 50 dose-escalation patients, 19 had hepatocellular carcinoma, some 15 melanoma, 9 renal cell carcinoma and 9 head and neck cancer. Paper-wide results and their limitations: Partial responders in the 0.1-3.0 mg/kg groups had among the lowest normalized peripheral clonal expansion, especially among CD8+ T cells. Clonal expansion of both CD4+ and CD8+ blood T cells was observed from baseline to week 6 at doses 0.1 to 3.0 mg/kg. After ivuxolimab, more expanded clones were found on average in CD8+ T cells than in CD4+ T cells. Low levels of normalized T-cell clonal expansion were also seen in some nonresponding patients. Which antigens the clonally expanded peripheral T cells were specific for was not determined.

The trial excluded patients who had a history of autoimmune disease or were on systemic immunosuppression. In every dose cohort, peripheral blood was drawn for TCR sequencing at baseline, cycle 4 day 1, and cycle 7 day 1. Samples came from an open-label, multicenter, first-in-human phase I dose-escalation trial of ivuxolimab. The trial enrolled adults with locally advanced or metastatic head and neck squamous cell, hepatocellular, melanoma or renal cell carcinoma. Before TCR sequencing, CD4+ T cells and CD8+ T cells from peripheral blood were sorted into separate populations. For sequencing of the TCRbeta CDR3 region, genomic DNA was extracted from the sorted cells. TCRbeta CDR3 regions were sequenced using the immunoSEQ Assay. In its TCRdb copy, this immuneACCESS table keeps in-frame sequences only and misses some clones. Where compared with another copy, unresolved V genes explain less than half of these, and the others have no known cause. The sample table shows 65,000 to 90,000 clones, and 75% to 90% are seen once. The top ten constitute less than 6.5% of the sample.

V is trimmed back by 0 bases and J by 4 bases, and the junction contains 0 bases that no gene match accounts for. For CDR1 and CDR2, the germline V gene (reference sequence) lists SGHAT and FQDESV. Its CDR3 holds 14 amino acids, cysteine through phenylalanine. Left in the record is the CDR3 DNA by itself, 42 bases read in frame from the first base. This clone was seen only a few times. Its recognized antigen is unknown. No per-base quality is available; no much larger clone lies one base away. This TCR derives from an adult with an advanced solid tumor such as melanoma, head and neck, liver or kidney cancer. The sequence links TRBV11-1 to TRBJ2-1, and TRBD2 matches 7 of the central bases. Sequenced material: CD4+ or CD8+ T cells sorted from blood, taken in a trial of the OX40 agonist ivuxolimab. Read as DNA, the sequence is TGTGCCAGCAGCTTAGCGCGGGAGTACAATGAGCAGTTCTTC. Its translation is CASSLAREYNEQFF. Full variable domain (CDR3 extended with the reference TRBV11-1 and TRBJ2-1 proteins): EAEVAQSPRYKITEKSQAVAFWCDPISGHATLYWYRQILGQGPELLVQFQDESVVDDSQLPKDRFSAERLKGVDSTLKIQPAELGDSAMYLCASSLAREYNEQFFGPGTRLTVL.